These 19 T cell receptor beta chains were sequenced from one sample in a study of T cells in AML relapse after transplant (dated by TCRdb to between 2017 and 2020). The library was prepared using PCR. Sequencing used an Illumina MiSeq. A modified RACE PCR protocol, rather than multiplex PCR, was used to amplify TCR alpha and beta chains from RNA. TCRdb itself trimmed the public reads at Q25 with fastp, ran MiXCR and retained productive beta chains. Rows matching on CDR3 protein sequence are summarized as one entry with the most common DNA and genes. The sample records fewer than 2,000 distinct CDR3 sequences, 6.6% of which are singletons. The ten largest account for roughly 53% of the sample. The material was bone marrow, either the whole sample or a sorted T cell fraction (not recorded which), obtained in complete remission. The receptors shown here come from a human donor who had a stem cell transplant for acute myeloid leukemia. It is possible that, after a transplant, some T cells come from the graft donor.

This clonotype is medium-sized. This chain joins TRBV29-1 and TRBJ2-7; possible D gene TRBD2, 5 bases. V lost 4 bases to trimming and J lost 3 bases, with 10 bases between them. The CDR3 length is 12 residues. CDR1 and CDR2 (germline): SQVTM, ANQGSEA. The CDR3 protein is CSVGGGVYEQYF. The CDR3 DNA reads as TGCAGCGTTGGTGGAGGAGTCTACGAGCAGTACTTC.

The sample holds many counts of this clonotype. This chain connects TRBV5-1 to TRBJ2-3; D may be TRBD1 (6 bases). The length of the CDR3 is 14 residues. Trimming cost V 2 bases and J 4 bases, with 11 bases left between them. Germline V gives CDR1 SGHRS, CDR2 YFSETQ. CDR3 bases: TGCGCCAGCAGCTTCGGGACAAAGGCAGATACGCAGTATTTT. It is translated as CASSFGTKADTQYF.

This clonotype occurred a few times. The chain joins TRBV28 to TRBJ2-7; D possibly corresponds to TRBD2 (5 bases). V gave up 5 bases and J gave up 4 bases, with 6 bases separating them. The CDR3 extends over 11 amino acids. Germline V gene lookup returns CDR1 MDHEN and CDR2 SYDVKM. In DNA, the CDR3 is TGTGCCAGCAGTCCGGGGTACGAGCAGTACTTC. Protein: CASSPGYEQYF.

This clonotype is medium-sized (0.01 to 0.1%). J is TRBJ2-1 and V is TRBV27, with TRBD1 matching 8 bases. Per the germline V gene, CDR1 is MNHEY and CDR2 is SMNVEV (reference sequence). The V gene end was trimmed by 3 bases and the J gene end by 6 bases; junction bases not matched to a gene: 1. This CDR3 has 13 amino acids. CDR3 protein: CASSLGQVNEQFF. CDR3 nucleotide sequence: TGTGCCAGCAGTTTGGGACAGGTCAATGAGCAGTTCTTC.

This clonotype is labeled medium-sized. The chain employs TRBV6-5 and TRBJ2-5, with D perhaps assigned TRBD1 or TRBD2 (5 bases each). Trimming cost V 0 bases and J 9 bases, with 11 bases left between them. CDR1 MNHEY and CDR2 SVGAGI come from the germline V gene. The CDR3 spans 13 residues. CDR3 in amino acids: CASSYSIGGAQYF. As DNA, the CDR3 is TGTGCCAGCAGTTACTCGATTGGGGGTGCCCAGTACTTC.

With regard to this clonotype: Since a much larger clone is just one base distant, this may be a read error. This chain joins TRBV5-1 and TRBJ2-5, with D possibly matching TRBD1 (6 bases). CDR1 and CDR2 from the germline V gene are SGHRS and YFSETQ. The CDR3 spans 14 residues. CDR3 sequence: CASSMGQGEETHYF. DNA of the CDR3: TGCGCCAGCAGCATGGGACAAGGGGAAGAGACCCATTACTTC.

As regards this clonotype: Germline and junction disagree at one end, which may indicate a read error. The rearrangement uses TRBV6-1 and TRBJ2-7, with 10 bases matching TRBD1. Per the germline V gene, CDR1 is MNHNS and CDR2 is SASEGT. The CDR3 is 15 amino acids. The CDR3 reads CAAQGSDRGNYERYF. The CDR3 nucleotides are TGTGCCGCCCAGGGTTCGGACAGGGGGAACTACGAGCGGTACTTC.

This clonotype is termed medium-sized (0.01 to 0.1%). The CDR3 sequence: CSARDRRRAVGQETQYF. The DNA of the CDR3 is TGCAGTGCTAGAGATCGACGGAGGGCGGTTGGGCAAGAGACCCAGTACTTC. The rearrangement uses TRBV20-1 and TRBJ2-5, with D tentatively TRBD2 (6 bases). V shed 0 bases and J shed 2 bases, with 19 bases lying between them. The CDR3 extends over 17 amino acids. Germline V gene lookup returns CDR1 DFQATT and CDR2 SNEGSKA (reference sequence).

This clonotype ranks as medium-sized. The J gene is TRBJ2-5, the V gene TRBV29-1; D is possibly TRBD2 (5 bases). The germline CDR1 and CDR2 sequences are SQVTM and ANQGSEA. The CDR3 is 12 amino acids. Written as DNA, the CDR3 is TGCAGTACCGGCCTCCGAGGGGAGACCCAGTACTTC. As protein: CSTGLRGETQYF.

By sample share, this clonotype is medium-sized. Here the CDR3 DNA reads TGTGCCAGCAGCCAAGCCGGGGATTATGAGCAGTACTTC. It encodes CASSQAGDYEQYF. The rearrangement links TRBV4-2 to TRBJ2-7; perhaps TRBD2 as D (5 bases). The length of the CDR3 is 13 residues. V dropped 1 base and J dropped 7 bases, with 11 bases sitting between them. Germline lookup yields CDR1 LGHNA and CDR2 YNFKEQ.

By sample fraction, this clonotype is medium-sized (0.01 to 0.1%). The V and J genes are TRBV20-1 and TRBJ2-1; no clear D. V lost 0 bases to trimming and J lost 10 bases, with 10 bases between them. This CDR3 spans 12 amino acids. Germline CDR1 and CDR2: DFQATT and SNEGSKA (reference sequence). The CDR3 here is CSARDRLYEQFF. The CDR3 DNA follows: TGCAGTGCTAGAGATCGCCTCTACGAGCAGTTCTTC.

This clonotype is medium-sized (0.01 to 0.1%). The V gene is TRBV6-6, the J gene TRBJ1-5; no reliable D call. The CDR3 runs to 13 residues. Trimming removed 4 bases from V and 0 bases from J, with 4 bases in between. Germline-derived CDR1 and CDR2 are MNHNY and SVGAGI (reference sequence). CDR3 sequence (DNA): TGTGCCAGCAGTTTAGGTAGCAATCAGCCCCAGCATTTT. Translated: CASSLGSNQPQHF.

By share, this clonotype ranks as medium-sized. V gene TRBV5-1 combines with J gene TRBJ1-1; 8 bases agree with TRBD1. J lost 5 bases, V lost 4 bases, and 4 bases had no gene match. The CDR3 has 13 amino acids. Germline V lookup: CDR1 SGHRS, CDR2 YFSETQ. The CDR3, as DNA: TGCGCCAGCAGCCGACAGGGGTTTACTGAAGCTTTCTTT. Protein product: CASSRQGFTEAFF.

By share, this clonotype ranks as medium-sized (0.01 to 0.1%). The chain uses TRBV18 and TRBJ1-2; 10 bases agree with TRBD1. Germline V gene lookup returns CDR1 KGHSH and CDR2 LQKENI. The CDR3 totals 15 residues. J lost 4 bases, V lost 5 bases, and 7 bases had no gene match. CDR3 nucleotide sequence: TGTGCCAGCTCAATCACCGGGACAGGGGCCTATGGCTACACCTTC. It encodes CASSITGTGAYGYTF.

The chain joins TRBV7-9 to TRBJ2-2; maybe TRBD2 (6 bases). Germline assignment: CDR1 SEHNR and CDR2 FQNEAQ (reference sequence). Deletions cut 5 bases from V and 0 bases from J, with 19 bases between. The CDR3 contains 18 residues. Written as DNA, the CDR3 is TGTGCCAGCAGCCCCCTAAGTTCCGGGACTGCGAACACCGGGGAGCTGTTTTTT. It encodes CASSPLSSGTANTGELFF.

This clonotype is categorized as medium-sized. The V gene is TRBV2, the J gene TRBJ1-5, with 10 bases aligning to TRBD1. The germline V gene has CDR1 SNHLY and CDR2 FYNNEI. There are 15 residues in the CDR3. V was pared by 6 bases and J by 3 bases, with 5 bases of the junction left unmatched. The CDR3 sequence is CASRTGQGDNQPQHF. The CDR3 region has the DNA TGTGCCAGCAGGACCGGACAGGGGGACAATCAGCCCCAGCATTTT. Complete variable domain (other parts from reference TRBV2 and TRBJ1-5): EPEVTQTPSHQVTQMGQEVILRCVPISNHLYFYWYRQILGQKVEFLVSFYNNEISEKSEIFDDQFSVERPDGSNFTLKIRSTKLEDSAMYFCASRTGQGDNQPQHFGDGTRLSIL.

This clonotype counts as medium-sized. The chain recombines TRBV29-1 with TRBJ2-7; D gene uncertain. The CDR3 has 12 amino acids. Deletions cut 7 bases from V and 6 bases from J, with 16 bases between. In germline, CDR1 is SQVTM, CDR2 ANQGSEA. As DNA, the CDR3 is TGCAGCGCCTCACGCGAGGACCTCGAGCAGTACTTC. It yields the protein CSASREDLEQYF.

This clonotype is medium-sized within its sample. The chain carries TRBV4-2 and TRBJ2-1; 7 bases align to TRBD2. Germline CDR1 reads LGHNA; CDR2 reads YNFKEQ. CDR3 length: 18 residues. V was clipped by 1 base and J by 2 bases; unmatched bases: 11. The CDR3 protein is CASSQVGVEGGPYNEQFF. The CDR3 DNA is TGTGCCAGCAGCCAAGTAGGGGTTGAGGGAGGGCCCTACAATGAGCAGTTCTTC.

With respect to this clonotype: With a much larger clone just one base away, this may be a read error. The chain is built from TRBV3-1 and TRBJ1-2; D unclear. The CDR3 length is 15 residues. The germline CDR1 and CDR2 sequences are LGHDT and YNNKEL (reference sequence). The CDR3 DNA reads as TGTGCCGGCAGCCAAGGGCCTCCGGGTAACTATGGCTACACCTTC. Protein sequence: CAGSQGPPGNYGYTF.